These 11 T cell receptor beta chains were all obtained from the same sample, sequenced in a study of cytomegalovirus exposure and HLA in healthy donors. The PCR was carried out with 60 Vbeta primers and 13 Jbeta primers. Here immunoSEQ multiplex PCR was the method, and the copy in TCRdb shows in-frame clones only, minus some. Here the sample table reports 90,000 to 120,000 clones. Sequenced input: PBMCs. The receptor set was obtained from a man aged 45-65 years in good health and CMV-seronegative.

The chain uses TRBV5-4 and TRBJ2-1; the match to TRBD2 covers 11 bases. The CDR3 is 15 residues long. Per germline, CDR1 SGHNT and CDR2 YYREEE (reference sequence). J gave up 4 bases and V 3 bases, and 3 bases lay outside the gene matches. The CDR3 DNA reads as TGTGCCAGCAGCTCCGGGACTAGCGGATACAATGAGCAGTTCTTC. Encoded protein: CASSSGTSGYNEQFF.

The J gene is TRBJ1-2, the V gene TRBV29-1, with a possible D match to TRBD1 (5 bases). The CDR3 totals 13 residues. Germline loops: CDR1 SQVTM, CDR2 ANQGSEA. V was pared by 4 bases and J by 4 bases, with 13 bases between. CDR3 DNA sequence: TGCAGCGTTGGGGCAGGGTCTACCTATGGCTACACCTTC. Translation gives CSVGAGSTYGYTF.

The chain is built from TRBV6-5 and TRBJ2-7, with D tentatively TRBD1 (5 bases). Germline V lookup: CDR1 MNHEY, CDR2 SVGAGI. The CDR3 length is 14 residues. V lost 6 bases to trimming and J lost 6 bases, with 18 bases between them. The CDR3 loop is CASSWARAQGEQYF. The CDR3, as DNA: TGTGCCAGCAGCTGGGCCAGGGCCCAAGGCGAGCAGTACTTC.

The J gene is TRBJ2-7, the V gene TRBV19, with D possibly being TRBD2 (6 bases). The germline V gene has CDR1 LNHDA and CDR2 SQIVND (reference sequence). The CDR3 is 15 residues long. Trimming cost V 3 bases and J 2 bases, with 14 bases left between them. The CDR3 bases are TGTGCCAGTAGTATTGGAGGCGGAGGGGCCTACGAGCAGTACTTC. As protein: CASSIGGGGAYEQYF.

The V and J genes are TRBV27 and TRBJ2-7; 9 bases agree with TRBD1. The CDR3 has 16 residues. V lost 5 bases to trimming and J lost 2 bases; unmatched junction nucleotides: 10. Germline V lookup: CDR1 MNHEY, CDR2 SMNVEV (reference sequence). The CDR3 bases are TGTGCCAGCAGTCGCACCTGGACAGGGGAGACCTACGAGCAGTACTTC. It encodes CASSRTWTGETYEQYF.

Comment on this clone: The sample contains more than one DNA sequence encoding this CDR3. The DNA of the CDR3 is TGTGCCAGCAGCTTGGCCGGGGCCAACGTCCTGACTTTC. Protein product: CASSLAGANVLTF. This rearrangement joins TRBV11-2 to TRBJ2-6; D not certain. V was clipped by 3 bases and J by 4 bases, with 4 bases between them. CDR3 length: 13 residues. The germline gives CDR1 SGHAT, CDR2 FQNNGV.

The chain employs TRBV4-1 and TRBJ2-1; the D gene is possibly TRBD2 (6 bases). Germline V gives CDR1 MGHRA, CDR2 YSYEKL. V dropped 4 bases and J dropped 2 bases, with 18 bases sitting between them. This CDR3 has 17 amino acids. The CDR3 reads CASSPVRGGGAYNEQFF. CDR3 coding DNA: TGCGCCAGCAGCCCAGTTCGCGGCGGAGGGGCCTACAATGAGCAGTTCTTC.

Remarks on this clone: At one end the junction does not follow the germline gene, possibly because of a read error. The chain recombines TRBV7-7 with TRBJ1-1; D not certain. CDR3 length: 13 residues. CDR1 and CDR2 (germline): SSHAT, FNYEAQ (reference sequence). The CDR3 region has the DNA TGTGCTAGCAGCCGACGACAGAACACTGAAGCTTTCTTT. Translated, it gives CASSRRQNTEAFF.

This chain connects TRBV7-2 to TRBJ1-2, with 8 bases lining up with TRBD1. J lost 8 bases, V lost 5 bases, and 10 bases had no gene match. CDR1 and CDR2 from the germline V gene are SGHTA and FQGNSA. This CDR3 region has 14 residues. CDR3 sequence (DNA): TGTGCCAGCAGCCAAGATGCAGGGGGCCTGGGCTACACCTTC. This sequence encodes CASSQDAGGLGYTF.

The J gene is TRBJ2-7, the V gene TRBV13; 8 nucleotides line up with TRBD1. The junction had 10 bases not matched to a gene; V was cut back by 3 bases and J by 0 bases. Germline V lookup: CDR1 PRHDT, CDR2 FYEKMQ (reference sequence). This CDR3 contains 17 residues. In DNA, the CDR3 is TGTGCCAGCAGCTTCTGGCCAGGGGGCACAGGCTCCTACGAGCAGTACTTC. This codes for CASSFWPGGTGSYEQYF.

V usage is TRBV30 and J usage is TRBJ1-1, with D uncertain. CDR3 length: 14 amino acids. The germline CDR1 and CDR2 sequences are GTSNPN and SVGIG (reference sequence). Between the trimmed V and J ends, which lost 2 bases and 0 bases, there was a span of 10 bases. CDR3 nucleotides: TGTGCCTGGAGTACCCCCGGGATGAACACTGAAGCTTTCTTT. This encodes CAWSTPGMNTEAFF.